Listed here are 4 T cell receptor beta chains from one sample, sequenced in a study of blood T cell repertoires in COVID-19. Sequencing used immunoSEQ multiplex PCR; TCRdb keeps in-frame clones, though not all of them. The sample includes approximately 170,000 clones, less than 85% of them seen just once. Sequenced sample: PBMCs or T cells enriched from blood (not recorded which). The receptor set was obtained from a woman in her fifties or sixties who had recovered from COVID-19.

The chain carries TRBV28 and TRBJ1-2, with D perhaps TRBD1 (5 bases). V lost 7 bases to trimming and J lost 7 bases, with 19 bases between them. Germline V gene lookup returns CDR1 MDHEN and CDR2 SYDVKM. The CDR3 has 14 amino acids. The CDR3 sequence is CASTIAGTRGGYTF. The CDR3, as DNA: TGTGCCAGCACCATCGCAGGGACTAGGGGTGGCTACACCTTC.

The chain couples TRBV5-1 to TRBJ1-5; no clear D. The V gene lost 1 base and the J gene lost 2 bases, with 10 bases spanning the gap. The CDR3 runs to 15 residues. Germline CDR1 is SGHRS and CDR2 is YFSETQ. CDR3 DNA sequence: TGCGCCAGCAGCTTGCGGGGTGCGGGCAATCAGCCCCAGCATTTT. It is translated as CASSLRGAGNQPQHF.

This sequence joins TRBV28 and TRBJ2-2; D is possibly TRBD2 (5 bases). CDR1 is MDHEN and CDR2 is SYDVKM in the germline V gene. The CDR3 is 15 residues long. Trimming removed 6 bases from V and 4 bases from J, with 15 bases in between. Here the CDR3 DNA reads TGTGCCAGCAGCCCCCCCCTAGCCCGCACCGGGGAGCTGTTTTTT. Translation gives CASSPPLARTGELFF.

The CDR3 sequence is CASSQDFPNTEAFF. The DNA of the CDR3 is TGTGCCAGCAGCCAAGACTTCCCTAACACTGAAGCTTTCTTT. The chain combines TRBV3-1 (or the pseudogene TRBV3-2) with TRBJ1-1; no reliable D call. Germline V gives CDR1 LGHDT, CDR2 YNNKEL (reference sequence). V was trimmed by 0 bases and J by 2 bases, leaving 7 bases between them. CDR3 length: 14 amino acids.